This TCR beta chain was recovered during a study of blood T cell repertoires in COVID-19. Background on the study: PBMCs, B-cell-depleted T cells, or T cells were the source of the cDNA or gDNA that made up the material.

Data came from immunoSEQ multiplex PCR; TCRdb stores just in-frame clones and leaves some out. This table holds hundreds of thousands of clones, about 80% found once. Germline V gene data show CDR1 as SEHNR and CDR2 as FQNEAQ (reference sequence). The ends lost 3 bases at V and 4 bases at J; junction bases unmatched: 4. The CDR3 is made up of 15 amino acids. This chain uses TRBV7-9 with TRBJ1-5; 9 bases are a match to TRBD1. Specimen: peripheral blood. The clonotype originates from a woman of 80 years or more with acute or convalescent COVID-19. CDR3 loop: CASSLTGQGNQPQHF. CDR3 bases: TGTGCCAGCAGCTTGACGGGACAGGGAAATCAGCCCCAGCATTTT.